The present TCR beta chain was sequenced within a study of T cell repertoires in cytomegalovirus infection. TCRdb re-derived calls from the reads in MiXCR, one entry per CDR3 protein. Seen here are under 200,000 distinct CDR3 sequences, roughly 9.8% observed once, and the top ten hold approximately 4.3%. Germline loops: CDR1 SQVTM, CDR2 ANQGSEA. There are 15 residues in the CDR3. The V gene lost 0 bases and the J gene lost 5 bases, with 14 bases spanning the gap. Sequenced material: PBMCs. This receptor was identified in a human donor in good health (CMV status not recorded). Some clones in this sample may be carry-over from other donors' samples. This chain joins TRBV29-1 and TRBJ2-1; D is unclear. CDR3 coding DNA: TGCAGCGTTGAAGAAGGGCAATTAATCAACAATGAGCAGTTCTTC. Amino acids: CSVEEGQLINNEQFF.